This TCR beta chain was identified during a study of blood T cells in healthy people across ages. V lost 3 bases to trimming and J lost 5 bases; unmatched junction nucleotides: 6. Germline V gene sequence: CDR1 SEHNR, CDR2 FQNEAQ (reference sequence). The CDR3 is 15 amino acids. Note on this clonotype: The target antigen is unknown.

Next came a second PCR, run for about 6 to 12 cycles, which used a sample-barcoded 5' primer along with a J-beta primer mix. Each CDR3 protein gets one entry after TCRdb re-called the 5' RACE reads with MiXCR. The repertoire holds 1.4 million or so distinct CDR3 sequences, with less than 45% as singletons. Findings of the study overall: The diversity estimates, figures obtained from one million T cells, were considered underestimates. Shifts in expanded clonotypes may have been confounded by donor CMV status, which was unknown.

The sequence was collected from a woman under 30 in good health. The chain uses TRBV7-9 and TRBJ1-4; 7 bases fit TRBD1. The sequencing sample was made of blood. The CDR3 DNA reads as TGTGCCAGCAGCTTCTCGGGACAGAGCAATGAAAAACTGTTTTTT. As protein: CASSFSGQSNEKLFF. Using reference TRBV7-9 and TRBJ1-4 for the parts outside the CDR3, the full variable domain is DTGVSQNPRHKITKRGQNVTFRCDPISEHNRLYWYRQTLGQGPEFLTYFQNEAQLEKSRLLSDRFSAERPKGSFSTLEIQRTEQGDSAMYLCASSFSGQSNEKLFFGSGTQLSVL.